The TCR beta chain under discussion was sequenced for a study of T cells in Graves' hyperthyroidism and ophthalmopathy. Points from the study as a whole: The model forecast ophthalmopathy, anticipating it by a median roughly 6 months before onset. Ophthalmopathy was told apart from stable hyperthyroidism by a 13 V-J model.

Patients having uncontrolled infection, another autoimmune disease, pregnancy or lactation were not included. In its sample, this clonotype was seen a few times. Antigen specificity is unknown. The CDR3 covers 17 residues. With 1 base removed from V and 0 bases from J, the gap between germline ends came to 16 bases. Germline V gene data show CDR1 as SGHTA and CDR2 as FQGNSA. The TCR beta CDR3 regions underwent amplification using RNA transcripts as the source. During a first-round RT-PCR of the TCR CDR3, the HTBI primer set was used. MiXCR, applied by TCRdb to the multiplex PCR reads, yields one record per CDR3 protein. The sample has over 700,000 distinct CDR3 sequences, more than 30% seen once.

V usage is TRBV7-2 and J usage is TRBJ2-7; D call uncertain. The receptor comes from a man between 18 and 29 years old with Graves' hyperthyroidism. Material for sequencing was blood. CDR3: CASSLEGGWRPSYEQYF. The CDR3 bases are TGTGCCAGCAGCTTAGAAGGTGGGTGGCGGCCCTCCTACGAGCAGTACTTC.